This T cell receptor (beta chain) was retrieved from a study of blood T cell repertoires in COVID-19 (dated by TCRdb to 2019 to 2021). For context, the study as a whole: The collaborator samples originated in the United States, Italy and Spain and spanned the acute and convalescent phases of COVID-19. The prospective study material was composed of cDNA or gDNA derived from T cells, B-cell-depleted T cells, or PBMCs. Subjects who had been exposed to COVID-19, were actively infected with it, or had recovered from it provided the deeply sampled blood TCRbeta repertoires that made up the dataset. A freely available public database, intended as a resource for researchers studying the immune response to SARS-CoV-2, is where the repertoires were released. Samples came from the ongoing ImmuneRACE study (first 160 participants) plus 1,254 subjects from 6 global collaborators. Nearly every sample came with metadata listing a de-identified subject ID, COVID-19 status, age in years and sex. HLA class I and class II types, where available, came from metadata supplied by the sample provider rather than from assay-based typing.

The CDR3, from cysteine to phenylalanine, totals 15 residues. Solely the CDR3 DNA is kept, with 45 bases framed from the first base. Germline trimming amounts to 6 bases on V and 3 bases on J, with 7 as the count of junction bases outside the gene matches. The germline V gene (reference sequence) sets CDR1 to SEHNR and CDR2 to FQNEAQ. This clone appeared a single time. Its binding antigen is unknown. No much larger clonotype is one base removed from it; base qualities were not supplied. TCRbeta CDR3 regions were amplified from genomic DNA by means of the immunoSEQ Assay, a bias-controlled multiplex PCR. Processing in the source paper ran as follows. The number of nucleated cells in each sample was estimated by amplification of reference gene primers within the assay. Sequence reads were collapsed and filtered to measure the absolute abundance of every unique TCRbeta CDR3 rearrangement. For each sample, productive Simpson clonality was calculated as the square root of Simpson's diversity index across productive rearrangements. The table comes from immuneACCESS by way of TCRdb, which keeps in-frame sequences with V and J called. Part of the clones is missing from these tables; in studies checked, under half for an unresolved V gene and the rest for unknown reasons. V and J calls plus clone size are reproduced from that table; the DNA served to infer D and trimming. Recorded for this sample are under 200,000 clones; approximately 88% of them occurred a single time. Jointly, the top ten make up 10% to 15% of the sample.

The study at large found these results: The quantity of clinical and demographic metadata differed by source and by participant and was supplied without curation.

Participants in the prospective study were aged roughly 18 to 100 years, lived in 20 to 25 United States geographic areas, and enrolled through a virtual design. In the prospective study, participants were assigned to cohorts based on the clinical history participants reported in a screening survey and a study questionnaire. ImmuneRACE Cohort 3 recovered participants were defined by two consecutive negative NP/OP PCR tests, healthcare professional clearance, or symptom resolution. Each participant in the prospective study had whole blood, serum and a nasopharyngeal or oropharyngeal swab collected by mobile phlebotomists. Participants in the prospective study had the option to provide additional blood draws and questionnaires over a roughly 2-month period. Blood samples from the prospective study were shipped frozen or at room temperature prior to DNA extraction.

The rearrangement combines TRBV7-9 with TRBJ2-2; 7 middle bases align to TRBD1. This clonotype originated in a woman aged 55-75 years who had recovered from COVID-19. Sample: PBMCs or T cells enriched from blood (not recorded which). CDR3 protein: CASRQGNLHTGELFF. The DNA sequence is as follows: TGTGCCAGCAGACAGGGGAACCTCCACACCGGGGAGCTGTTTTTT.